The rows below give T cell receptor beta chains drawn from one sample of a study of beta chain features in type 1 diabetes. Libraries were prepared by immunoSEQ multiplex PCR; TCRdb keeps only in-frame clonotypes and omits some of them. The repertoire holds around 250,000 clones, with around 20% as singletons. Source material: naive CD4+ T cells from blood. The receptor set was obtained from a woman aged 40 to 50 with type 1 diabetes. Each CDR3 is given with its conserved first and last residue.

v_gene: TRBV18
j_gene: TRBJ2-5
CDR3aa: CASSPSRGSTETQYF

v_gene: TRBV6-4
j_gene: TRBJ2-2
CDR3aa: CASSDMRSGELFF

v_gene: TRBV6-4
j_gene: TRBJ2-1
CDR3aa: CASSDAGTSDYNEQFF

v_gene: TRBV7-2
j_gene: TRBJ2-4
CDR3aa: CASSFLPGGVWYF

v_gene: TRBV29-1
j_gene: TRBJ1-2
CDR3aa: CSVNTGSGYYGYTF

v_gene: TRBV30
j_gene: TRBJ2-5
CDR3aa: CAWSGGLAGQETQYF

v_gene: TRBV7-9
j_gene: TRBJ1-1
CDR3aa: CASSFTSGVTEAFF

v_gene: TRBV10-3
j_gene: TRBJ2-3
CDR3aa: CAIRGGATDTQYF

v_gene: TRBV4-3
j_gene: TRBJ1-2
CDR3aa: CASSQDGGIYGYTF

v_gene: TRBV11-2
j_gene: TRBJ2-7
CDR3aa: CASSFKPSPPEQYF

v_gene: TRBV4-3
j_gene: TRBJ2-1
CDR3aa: CASSHERGRSYNEQFF

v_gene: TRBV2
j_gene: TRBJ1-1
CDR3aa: CASTGQLNTEAFF

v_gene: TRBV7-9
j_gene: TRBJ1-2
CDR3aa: CASSSGDYGYTF

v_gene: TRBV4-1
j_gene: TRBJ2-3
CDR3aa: CASSQDRGTDTQYF

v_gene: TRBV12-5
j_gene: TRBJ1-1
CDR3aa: CASGLTVNTEAFF

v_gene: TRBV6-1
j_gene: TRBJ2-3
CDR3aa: CASSPPGGRTDTQYF

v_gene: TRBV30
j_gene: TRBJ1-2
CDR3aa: CAWIRNYGYTF

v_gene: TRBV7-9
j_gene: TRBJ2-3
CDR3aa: CASRPTGADTQYF

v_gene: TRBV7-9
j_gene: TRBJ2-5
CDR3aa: CASSFNTGGDKTQYF

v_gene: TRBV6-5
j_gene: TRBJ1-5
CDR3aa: CASSRLSNQPQHF

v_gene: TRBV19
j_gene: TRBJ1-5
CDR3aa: CASSASDRGPSQPQHF

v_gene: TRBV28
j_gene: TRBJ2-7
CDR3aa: CASTQGGITPYEQYF

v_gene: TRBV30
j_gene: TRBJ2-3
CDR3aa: CAWSVQGASDTQYF

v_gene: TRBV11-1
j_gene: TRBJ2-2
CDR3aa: CASSSRGTNPTGELFF

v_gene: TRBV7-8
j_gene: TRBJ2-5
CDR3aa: CASSLGGEETQYF

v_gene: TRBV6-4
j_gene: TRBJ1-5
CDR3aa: CASSDTGNQPQHF

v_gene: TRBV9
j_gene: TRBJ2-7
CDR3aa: CASSVGPGALSYEQYF

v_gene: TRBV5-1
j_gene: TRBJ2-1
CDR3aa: CASSFGQGGYNEQFF

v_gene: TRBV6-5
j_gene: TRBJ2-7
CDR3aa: CASSSGFSYEQYF

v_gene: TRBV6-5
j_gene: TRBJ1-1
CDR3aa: CASSPGVVNTEAFF

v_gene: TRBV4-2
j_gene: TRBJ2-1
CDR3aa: CASSRTGDYNEQFF

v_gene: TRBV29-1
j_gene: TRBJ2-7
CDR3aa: CSVALLAGLPSYEQYF

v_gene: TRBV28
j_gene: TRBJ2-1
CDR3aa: CASSLTSGSYNEQFF

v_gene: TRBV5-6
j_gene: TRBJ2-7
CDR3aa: CASSFTGTAEQYF